The 3 T cell receptor beta chains given below trace back to one sample, sequenced in a study of blood T cell repertoires in COVID-19. The repertoire was sequenced with immunoSEQ multiplex PCR; TCRdb's copy has only in-frame clones and lacks some. The profile shows some 110,000 clones, roughly 90% of them singletons. Sequences were obtained from peripheral blood. The receptors were gathered from a human donor in a cohort sampled during active COVID-19.

The gene calls are TRBV28 and TRBJ2-7, with TRBD1 matching 8 bases. The CDR3 covers 15 residues. Germline loops: CDR1 MDHEN, CDR2 SYDVKM. The V gene end was trimmed by 5 bases and the J gene end by 1 base; junction bases not matched to a gene: 7. This CDR3 is CASSTPGQGSYEQYF. The CDR3 DNA reads as TGTGCCAGCAGTACCCCTGGACAGGGTTCCTACGAGCAGTACTTC.

The chain recombines TRBV29-1 with TRBJ1-4; perhaps TRBD1 as D (5 bases). The V end lost 1 base, the J end lost 7 bases, and 10 bases lay between the germline ends. This CDR3 is 13 amino acids long. Per the germline V gene, CDR1 is SQVTM and CDR2 is ANQGSEA. Here the CDR3 DNA reads TGCAGCGTTGAAGGGACACATGGTGAAAAACTGTTTTTT. Translated: CSVEGTHGEKLFF. Based on the CDR3 plus reference TRBV29-1 and TRBJ1-4, the full variable domain is SAVISQKPSRDICQRGTSLTIQCQVDSQVTMMFWYRQQPGQSLTLIATANQGSEATYESGFVIDKFPISRPNLTFSTLTVSNMSPEDSSIYLCSVEGTHGEKLFFGSGTQLSVL.

This clone was picked up one time. The chain recombines TRBV27 with TRBJ1-5, with 10 bases fitting TRBD1. With V trimmed by 2 bases and J by 14 bases, 12 bases remained unmatched. Germline loops: CDR1 MNHEY, CDR2 SMNVEV (reference sequence). This CDR3 has 15 residues. CDR3 in DNA: TGTGCCAGCAGTTTAGATCGACAGGGGGCGTCCCCGGAGCATTTT. Its protein product is CASSLDRQGASPEHF.